A single sample gave rise to the 30 T cell receptor beta chains below, sequenced in a study of long-term antiretroviral therapy in people with HIV. The run of the v3.0 immunoSEQ assay was at survey level. TCRdb's table, derived via immunoSEQ multiplex PCR, lists solely in-frame clones and lacks some. The sample carries about 22,000 clones, 80% to 90% recorded once. The material was unsorted PBMCs, obtained 0.1 years before starting antiretroviral therapy. These receptors originate from a man aged 18 to 30 with HIV.

The rearrangement joins TRBV5-6 to TRBJ2-7, with D possibly being TRBD2 (5 bases). CDR1 and CDR2 (germline): SGHDT, YYEEEE. The CDR3 is 17 amino acids. The V end was cut by 0 bases, the J end by 7 bases, with 23 bases between. This CDR3 is CASSLDRGEGRLREQYF. In DNA form, the CDR3 reads TGTGCCAGCAGCTTGGATCGGGGAGAAGGGCGGTTGCGGGAGCAGTACTTC. The complete variable domain, with remaining parts taken from reference TRBV5-6 and TRBJ2-7, reads DAGVTQSPTHLIKTRGQQVTLRCSPKSGHDTVSWYQQALGQGPQFIFQYYEEEERQRGNFPDRFSGHQFPNYSSELNVNALLLGDSALYLCASSLDRGEGRLREQYFGPGTRLTVT.

This chain uses TRBV9 with TRBJ1-2; 9 bases match TRBD1. V lost 3 bases to trimming and J lost 4 bases; unmatched junction nucleotides: 16. This CDR3 has 18 residues. Per germline, CDR1 SGDLS and CDR2 YYNGEE. The CDR3 DNA sequence: TGTGCCAGCAGCGGACTGGGACAGGGCGGATTGTCGGGCTATGGCTACACCTTC. It codes for CASSGLGQGGLSGYGYTF. Full variable domain (remainder filled in from reference TRBV9 and TRBJ1-2): DSGVTQTPKHLITATGQRVTLRCSPRSGDLSVYWYQQSLDQGLQFLIQYYNGEERAKGNILERFSAQQFPDLHSELNLSSLELGDSALYFCASSGLGQGGLSGYGYTFGSGTRLTVV.

The V call is TRBV14, the J call TRBJ2-7; no clear D gene. CDR1 and CDR2 from the germline V gene are SGHDN and FVKESK. There are 11 residues in the CDR3. Trimming removed 6 bases at V and 2 bases at J, with 5 bases between. CDR3 DNA sequence: TGTGCCAGCAGTCAGACCTACGAGCAGTACTTC. It is translated as CASSQTYEQYF.

V is TRBV19 and J is TRBJ2-1; D remains ambiguous. Germline V gene data show CDR1 as LNHDA and CDR2 as SQIVND (reference sequence). The CDR3 is 12 amino acids. With 3 bases removed from V and 9 bases from J, the gap between germline ends came to 9 bases. CDR3 sequence reads: CASSIPVGEQFF. The CDR3 DNA follows: TGTGCCAGTAGTATCCCGGTGGGTGAGCAGTTCTTC.

The chain carries TRBV25-1 and TRBJ2-1; 15 bases map to TRBD2. CDR1 and CDR2 from the germline V gene are MGHDK and SYGVNS. This CDR3 spans 18 amino acids. J was trimmed by 4 bases and V by 3 bases; bases with no gene match: 7. In nucleotides, the CDR3 is TGTGCCAGCAGTGATCCCGGGACTAGCGGGAGGTGGTACAATGAGCAGTTCTTC. Translated: CASSDPGTSGRWYNEQFF. The whole variable domain, remainder taken from reference TRBV25-1 and TRBJ2-1, is EADIYQTPRYLVIGTGKKITLECSQTMGHDKMYWYQQDPGMELHLIHYSYGVNSTEKGDLSSESTVSRIRTEHFPLTLESARPSHTSQYLCASSDPGTSGRWYNEQFFGPGTRLTVL.

This chain links TRBV5-4 with TRBJ1-1; TRBD1 agrees at 8 bases. V trimming: 0 bases; J trimming: 0 bases; junction bases outside the gene matches: 7. The CDR3 loop spans 17 amino acids. Per germline, CDR1 SGHNT and CDR2 YYREEE (reference sequence). The CDR3 reads CASSLEPGGLMNTEAFF. The CDR3 coding sequence is TGTGCCAGCAGCTTGGAGCCAGGGGGCCTGATGAACACTGAAGCTTTCTTT.

The chain links TRBV11-3 to TRBJ2-5; 8 positions match TRBD2. Losses at the gene ends were 0 bases for V and 5 bases for J; bases not matched to a gene: 11. Germline V gives CDR1 SGHNT, CDR2 YENEEA. This CDR3 is 17 amino acids long. The CDR3 protein is CASSLDRAGREDETQYF. The CDR3 bases are TGTGCCAGCAGCTTAGATCGGGCGGGGCGGGAGGACGAGACCCAGTACTTC. Using reference TRBV11-3 and TRBJ2-5 for the parts outside the CDR3, the full variable domain is EAGVVQSPRYKIIEKKQPVAFWCNPISGHNTLYWYLQNLGQGPELLIRYENEEAVDDSQLPKDRFSAERLKGVDSTLKIQPAELGDSAVYLCASSLDRAGREDETQYFGPGTRLLVL.

The chain couples TRBV2 to TRBJ2-3; D call uncertain. This CDR3 spans 13 amino acids. In germline, CDR1 is SNHLY, CDR2 FYNNEI. Trimming left V 8 bases short and J 2 bases short, with 11 bases between. The CDR3 DNA reads as TGTGCCAGCTACAGTCAGTTCACAGATACGCAGTATTTT. Translating gives CASYSQFTDTQYF. The variable domain in full, completed from reference TRBV2 and TRBJ2-3, reads EPEVTQTPSHQVTQMGQEVILRCVPISNHLYFYWYRQILGQKVEFLVSFYNNEISEKSEIFDDQFSVERPDGSNFTLKIRSTKLEDSAMYFCASYSQFTDTQYFGPGTRLTVL.

The gene calls are TRBV5-4 and TRBJ2-7; no clear D. The CDR3 is made up of 13 amino acids. Per the germline V gene, CDR1 is SGHNT and CDR2 is YYREEE (reference sequence). Trimming shortened V by 2 bases and J by 4 bases, and 10 bases separated the two germline ends. The CDR3 DNA follows: TGTGCCAGCAGCTTCCCAGGTAGATACGAGCAGTACTTC. This encodes CASSFPGRYEQYF.

This clone was picked up one time. The rearrangement joins TRBV5-6 to TRBJ2-7, with D perhaps TRBD1 (6 bases). The CDR3 runs to 12 residues. V shed 3 bases and J shed 2 bases, with 6 bases lying between them. Looked up from germline, CDR1 is SGHDT and CDR2 is YYEEEE. The CDR3 nucleotides are TGTGCCAGCAGCTGGGGGCCCTACGAGCAGTACTTC. Encoded protein: CASSWGPYEQYF.

A single count supports this clone. The gene calls are TRBV2 and TRBJ2-7; 9 nucleotides agree with TRBD2. This CDR3 comprises 15 residues. With V trimmed by 2 bases and J by 5 bases, 7 bases remained unmatched. Germline V lookup: CDR1 SNHLY, CDR2 FYNNEI. As DNA, the CDR3 is TGTGCCAGCAGTGAATTCGCTAGCGGGGCCAACGAGCAGTACTTC. This codes for CASSEFASGANEQYF.

This clone occurred once. The J gene is TRBJ2-5, the V gene TRBV5-1; 7 bases are a match to TRBD2. CDR1 is SGHRS and CDR2 is YFSETQ in the germline V gene. V trimming: 0 bases; J trimming: 5 bases; junction bases outside the gene matches: 4. The CDR3 covers 14 residues. The CDR3 loop is CASSLVSGGETQYF. The CDR3 nucleotides are TGCGCCAGCAGCTTGGTGTCCGGGGGGGAGACCCAGTACTTC.

The CDR3 here is CASYSPRNTEAFF. The CDR3 DNA sequence: TGTGCCAGCTATTCGCCCCGGAACACTGAAGCTTTCTTT. This chain joins TRBV2 and TRBJ1-1; D is undetermined. Germline V gives CDR1 SNHLY, CDR2 FYNNEI. The CDR3 is made up of 13 amino acids. V was shortened by 8 bases and J by 1 base, with 11 bases between the two germline ends. The entire variable domain, with the rest obtained from reference TRBV2 and TRBJ1-1, is as follows: EPEVTQTPSHQVTQMGQEVILRCVPISNHLYFYWYRQILGQKVEFLVSFYNNEISEKSEIFDDQFSVERPDGSNFTLKIRSTKLEDSAMYFCASYSPRNTEAFFGQGTRLTVV.

This chain links TRBV10-3 with TRBJ2-3; D is uncertain. Trimming pared 6 bases from V and 6 bases from J, leaving 19 bases between. The germline V gene has CDR1 ENHRY and CDR2 SYGVKD. This CDR3 spans 15 amino acids. The CDR3 DNA reads as TGTGCCATCAGAACGTCACTGCACCTGGGTGATACGCAGTATTTT. Protein sequence: CAIRTSLHLGDTQYF.

The chain couples TRBV7-3 to TRBJ2-1; D ambiguous. Per the germline V gene, CDR1 is SGHTA and CDR2 is FQGTGA. This CDR3 comprises 12 residues. V was clipped by 1 base and J by 9 bases, with 7 bases between them. The CDR3 protein is CASSLSGSEQFF. DNA for the CDR3: TGTGCCAGCAGCTTAAGTGGATCTGAGCAGTTCTTC.

The chain employs TRBV9 and TRBJ1-2, with no clear D. V gave up 7 bases and J gave up 0 bases, with 13 bases separating them. The CDR3 loop spans 14 amino acids. Germline V gene sequence: CDR1 SGDLS, CDR2 YYNGEE. The CDR3 loop is CASGGPSANYGYTF. Here the CDR3 DNA reads TGTGCCAGCGGCGGGCCCTCGGCTAACTATGGCTACACCTTC. Variable domain in full (rest from reference TRBV9 and TRBJ1-2): DSGVTQTPKHLITATGQRVTLRCSPRSGDLSVYWYQQSLDQGLQFLIQYYNGEERAKGNILERFSAQQFPDLHSELNLSSLELGDSALYFCASGGPSANYGYTFGSGTRLTVV.

In DNA form, the CDR3 reads TGTGCCAGCAGTTACGGGAGGTCCCAGTACATTCAGTACTTC. Residues: CASSYGRSQYIQYF. This sequence joins TRBV6-5 and TRBJ2-4; D perhaps matches TRBD2 (6 bases). The V end was cut by 2 bases, the J end by 8 bases, with 13 bases between. Germline V gene data show CDR1 as MNHEY and CDR2 as SVGAGI. The CDR3 has 14 residues.

This clone was seen a few times. The rearrangement links TRBV2 to TRBJ1-5; D call uncertain. The CDR3 consists of 13 residues. Germline loops: CDR1 SNHLY, CDR2 FYNNEI. Between the trimmed V and J ends, which lost 8 bases and 3 bases, there was a span of 11 bases. The CDR3 nucleotides read TGTGCCAGCGTACCGGCCTACAATCAGCCCCAGCATTTT. Encoded protein: CASVPAYNQPQHF. Filled out from reference TRBV2 and TRBJ1-5, the complete variable domain reads EPEVTQTPSHQVTQMGQEVILRCVPISNHLYFYWYRQILGQKVEFLVSFYNNEISEKSEIFDDQFSVERPDGSNFTLKIRSTKLEDSAMYFCASVPAYNQPQHFGDGTRLSIL.

The chain combines TRBV6-6 with TRBJ1-1; D gene ambiguous. The CDR3 consists of 14 residues. The ends were cut back, 6 bases at V and 4 bases at J, with 15 bases in the middle. CDR1 MNHNY and CDR2 SVGAGI come from the germline V gene (reference sequence). In nucleotides, the CDR3 is TGTGCCAGCAGCTTGGCCCCGGACGGCACTGAAGCTTTCTTT. This sequence encodes CASSLAPDGTEAFF.

This rearrangement joins TRBV30 to TRBJ2-5, with 7 bases identical to TRBD1. V gave up 2 bases and J gave up 5 bases; unmatched junction bases: 14. The germline CDR1 and CDR2 sequences are GTSNPN and SVGIG (reference sequence). This CDR3 has 16 amino acids. CDR3 sequence (DNA): TGTGCCTGGAGTTTCCGGGGCAGACAGGGCTTCGAGACCCAGTACTTC. Translating gives CAWSFRGRQGFETQYF.

V and J are TRBV5-5 and TRBJ1-1, with D possibly TRBD1 on 6 matching bases. V lost 4 bases and J lost 0, with 13 bases in between. The length of the CDR3 is 15 residues. Germline loops: CDR1 SGHKS, CDR2 YYEKEE (reference sequence). The CDR3 bases are TGTGCCAGCAGCACCCGGACAGTCATGAACACTGAAGCTTTCTTT. Protein: CASSTRTVMNTEAFF.

This clone was counted a few times. V usage is TRBV19 and J usage is TRBJ2-2; D may be TRBD1 or TRBD2 (5 bases each). Germline-derived CDR1 and CDR2 are LNHDA and SQIVND (reference sequence). This CDR3 is 15 amino acids long. Trimming left V 6 bases short and J 3 bases short, with 14 bases between. CDR3 region: CASRGLAADTGELFF. CDR3 coding DNA: TGTGCCAGTAGGGGGCTAGCCGCAGACACCGGGGAGCTGTTTTTT.

This sequence joins TRBV21-1 and TRBJ2-7; TRBD1, as called in the table, went unchecked against the DNA. TRBV21-1 is reported as a pseudogene. This CDR3 has 18 residues. The CDR3 DNA reads TGTGCCAGCAGCAACCTTCATCCGGGACAAAGGCCCAATCGGGAGCAGTACTTC. It codes for CASSNLHPGQRPNREQYF.

V and J are TRBV2 and TRBJ2-2, with 7 bases fitting TRBD1. Trimming at V came to 7 bases and at J to 6 bases, leaving 11 bases not matched to a gene. The CDR3 runs to 15 residues. The germline V gene has CDR1 SNHLY and CDR2 FYNNEI. The CDR3 DNA is TGTGCCAGCAAAGGTCAGGGGGTTCTTTCCGGGGAGCTGTTTTTT. Translated: CASKGQGVLSGELFF.

CDR3 bases: TGTGCCAGCAGCCCCAGAATCCTTTCGCAAGAGACCCAGTACTTC. Encoded protein: CASSPRILSQETQYF. The rearrangement uses TRBV7-8 and TRBJ2-5; D is ambiguous. Germline CDR1 is SGHVS and CDR2 is FQNEAQ. This CDR3 comprises 15 residues. V was cut by 5 bases and J by 2 bases, with 15 bases left in between.

The rearrangement links TRBV5-1 to TRBJ2-7; 9 bases align to TRBD1. The ends lost 4 bases at V and 6 bases at J; junction bases unmatched: 8. CDR3 size: 14 residues. Germline CDR1 and CDR2: SGHRS and YFSETQ. The DNA of the CDR3 is TGCGCCAGCAGCGGGGGACAGGGAGGAAGCGAGCAGTACTTC. Translation: CASSGGQGGSEQYF.

V usage is TRBV5-4 and J usage is TRBJ1-1, with TRBD1 matching over 11 bases. CDR3 length: 16 residues. Germline CDR1 SGHNT, CDR2 YYREEE (reference sequence). J was trimmed by 10 bases and V by 5 bases; bases with no gene match: 16. The CDR3 region has the DNA TGTGCCAGCAGGCCGACGGGACAGGGGGTCCCTTTTGGAGCTTTCTTT. Translation: CASRPTGQGVPFGAFF.

This clone has only a few counts. Here the CDR3 DNA reads TGTGCCAGCAGCCAAGATATGGCGAACTATAATTCACCCCTCCACTTT. Translating gives CASSQDMANYNSPLHF. The chain is built from TRBV4-2 and TRBJ1-6; D remains unclear. Germline values: CDR1 LGHNA, CDR2 YNFKEQ. With 0 bases removed from V and 3 bases from J, the gap between germline ends came to 9 bases. The CDR3 spans 16 residues.

This sequence joins TRBV18 and TRBJ2-3; D call uncertain. The V and J ends lost 6 bases and 5 bases respectively, with 12 bases between them. Germline-derived CDR1 and CDR2 are KGHSH and LQKENI. The CDR3 spans 13 residues. The CDR3 region is CASSDQPKDTQYF. The CDR3 DNA reads as TGTGCCAGCTCTGATCAACCTAAAGATACGCAGTATTTT. Drawing the rest from reference TRBV18 and TRBJ2-3, the complete variable domain is NAGVMQNPRHLVRRRGQEARLRCSPMKGHSHVYWYRQLPEEGLKFMVYLQKENIIDESGMPKERFSAEFPKEGPSILRIQQVVRGDSAAYFCASSDQPKDTQYFGPGTRLTVL.

V usage is TRBV2 and J usage is TRBJ2-5, with a possible D match to TRBD1 (5 bases). This CDR3 has 17 residues. Germline assignment: CDR1 SNHLY and CDR2 FYNNEI. V was clipped by 6 bases and J by 2 bases, with 22 bases between them. DNA of the CDR3: TGTGCCAGCAGAGACCTGACGAAGACAGTTGCTCAAGAGACCCAGTACTTC. As protein: CASRDLTKTVAQETQYF.